This T cell receptor beta chain is from a study of blood T cell repertoires in COVID-19. The overall study: Donors in the United States, Italy and Spain gave samples during acute or convalescent COVID-19. The cDNA or gDNA used as material had been derived from T cells, B-cell-depleted T cells, or PBMCs.

How the authors handled the data: Reference gene primers were amplified, and this amplification served to estimate nucleated cell counts. Data came from immunoSEQ multiplex PCR; TCRdb stores just in-frame clones and leaves some out. The V and J calls and clone size are taken from that table; D and trimming were inferred from the DNA. This sample has around 270,000 clones, with 80% to 90% found just once. Germline CDR1 and CDR2: MNHEY and SVGAGI. V lost 5 bases and J lost 2; bases outside the gene matches: 5. The CDR3 spans 14 residues. Participant-given clinical history determined each cohort assignment.

The rearrangement uses TRBV6-5 and TRBJ1-1; 7 bases map to TRBD1. Sequences were obtained from PBMCs or T cells enriched from blood (not recorded which). This receptor was taken from a woman between 35 and 50 years old who had been exposed to COVID-19. Here the CDR3 reads CASSMTGRNTEAFF. DNA for the CDR3: TGTGCCAGCAGTATGACAGGGCGAAACACTGAAGCTTTCTTT.